This T cell receptor beta chain emerged from a study of CD8+ T cells in alopecia areata. Broader study findings: Lesional tissue from the scalp (especially in alopecia totalis/universalis) showed higher clonality than normal scalp. Patients displayed less clarity in TCR sharing than mice, a finding possibly related to HLA. Scalp samples also yield sequences from resident alphabeta T cells of normal skin.

This CDR3 comprises 14 residues. Germline loops: CDR1 SGHDN, CDR2 FVKESK. The V end lost 5 bases, the J end lost 5 bases, and 14 bases lay between the germline ends. This clone was counted a few times. The target antigen is unknown. Collection of lesional scalp punch biopsies and peripheral blood was performed in alopecia areata patients. Sequencing used cDNA as its template, made by extracting RNA and reverse transcribing it. Method: immunoSEQ multiplex PCR; TCRdb's copy keeps in-frame clones and lacks some. The profile shows approximately 34,000 clones, approximately 52% of them singletons. The chain is built from TRBV14 and TRBJ2-3; possible D gene TRBD2, 5 bases. The TCR comes from a human donor with alopecia areata. Sequences were obtained from NKG2D-high CD8+ T cells sorted from blood. For the CDR3, the DNA is TGTGCCAGCAGCGGGGTGATAGGGAGAGATACGCAGTATTTT. This gives the protein CASSGVIGRDTQYF.